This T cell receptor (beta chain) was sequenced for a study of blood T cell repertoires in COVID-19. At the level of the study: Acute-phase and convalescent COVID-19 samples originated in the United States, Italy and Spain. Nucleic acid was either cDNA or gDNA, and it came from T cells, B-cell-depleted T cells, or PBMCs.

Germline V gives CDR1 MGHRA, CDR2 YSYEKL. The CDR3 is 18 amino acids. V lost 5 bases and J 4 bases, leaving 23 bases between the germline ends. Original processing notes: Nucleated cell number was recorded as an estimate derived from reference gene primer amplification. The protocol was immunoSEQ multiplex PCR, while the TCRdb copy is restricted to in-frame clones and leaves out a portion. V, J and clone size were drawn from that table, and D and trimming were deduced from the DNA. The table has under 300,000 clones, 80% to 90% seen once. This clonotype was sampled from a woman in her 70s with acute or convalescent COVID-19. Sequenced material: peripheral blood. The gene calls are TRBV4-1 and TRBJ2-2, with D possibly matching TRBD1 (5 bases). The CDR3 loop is CASSSRPARVVSTGELFF. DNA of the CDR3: TGCGCCAGCAGCTCCAGGCCGGCCAGGGTGGTCAGCACCGGGGAGCTGTTTTTT.